Listed below are T cell receptor beta chains from one sample, sequenced in a study of T cell responses to AZD1222 COVID-19 vaccine. Generated by immunoSEQ multiplex PCR, the TCRdb table keeps only in-frame clones and is missing some. The data hold 140,000 to 150,000 clones, with approximately 83% observed a single time. The source was peripheral blood, collected on day 0 of AZD1222 vaccination. The receptors here all came from an adult in good health. Both conserved end residues are part of each CDR3. The D gene is left open where the match is weak. Clone size is given for some rows only: seen once, a few or many times, or a class if the clone is expanded.

clone_size	d_call	j_call	v_call	cdr3_aa	cdr3_nt
NA	NA	TRBJ1-6	TRBV2	CASQLGGGGRSPLHF	TGTGCCAGCCAACTCGGAGGGGGGGGGCGATCACCCCTCCACTTT
once	NA	TRBJ1-2	TRBV11-2	CASSFGGGYTF	TGTGCCAGCAGCTTCGGGGGTGGCTACACCTTC
NA	NA	TRBJ1-2	TRBV5-1	CASSRDEDSYGYTF	TGCGCCAGCAGCCGAGATGAGGACAGCTATGGCTACACCTTC
few	TRBD1	TRBJ1-2	TRBV24-1	CATRGTGPEYSYGYTF	TGTGCCACCCGAGGGACAGGGCCGGAGTATAGCTATGGCTACACCTTC
NA	TRBD2	TRBJ2-5	TRBV5-1	CASSLGTSGSRQGETQYF	TGCGCCAGCAGCTTGGGAACTAGCGGGAGCCGCCAGGGAGAGACCCAGTACTTC
NA	TRBD1	TRBJ2-2	TRBV5-1	CASSTQGASGELFF	TGCGCCAGCAGCACACAGGGGGCAAGCGGGGAGCTGTTTTTT
NA	NA	TRBJ2-1	TRBV18	CASSPPSWGRSYNEQFF	TGTGCCAGCTCACCACCATCCTGGGGTAGGTCCTACAATGAGCAGTTCTTC
NA	NA	TRBJ1-1	TRBV12-5	CASGLVLGLSEAFF	TGTGCTAGTGGTTTGGTATTAGGGCTTTCTGAAGCTTTCTTT
NA	NA	TRBJ1-6	TRBV19	CASSQNVDSPLHF	TGTGCCAGTAGCCAGAACGTGGATTCACCCCTCCACTTT
NA	TRBD2	TRBJ2-1	TRBV15	CATSRDKGQGLAGGPNEQFF	TGTGCCACCAGCAGAGATAAGGGACAGGGATTAGCGGGAGGGCCGAATGAGCAGTTCTTC
NA	NA	TRBJ2-5	TRBV7-9	CASSRGGEETQYF	TGTGCCAGCAGCCGGGGAGGTGAGGAGACCCAGTACTTC
NA	NA	TRBJ1-4	TRBV23-1	CASSPCEGSEATNEKLFF	TGCGCCAGCAGTCCGTGCGAGGGGTCCGAAGCAACTAATGAAAAACTGTTTTTT
NA	NA	TRBJ1-5	TRBV28	CASSLLRVVWDSNQPQHF	TGTGCCAGCAGTTTATTGCGTGTGGTCTGGGACAGCAATCAGCCCCAGCATTTT
NA	TRBD2	TRBJ2-2	TRBV4-1	CASSTGLAGIGELFF	TGCGCCAGCAGCACAGGACTAGCGGGAATAGGGGAGCTGTTTTTT